The 2 T cell receptor beta chains listed next were all sequenced from one sample in a study of cytomegalovirus exposure and HLA in healthy donors. Some clones are missing from TCRdb's copy, which holds only in-frame ones; the method was immunoSEQ multiplex PCR. The repertoire holds around 69,000 clones, with around 96% as singletons. The sample consisted of PBMCs. The origin of the receptors is a woman between 18 and 30 years old in good health and CMV-seropositive.

The V call is TRBV6-5, the J call TRBJ2-2; D possibly corresponds to TRBD2 (6 bases). Germline V gene sequence: CDR1 MNHEY, CDR2 SVGAGI. The CDR3 contains 14 residues. With 6 bases removed from V and 1 base from J, the gap between germline ends came to 9 bases. CDR3 protein: CASRGGKNTGELFF. CDR3 DNA sequence: TGTGCCAGCAGGGGCGGGAAGAACACCGGGGAGCTGTTTTTT.

This chain links TRBV30 with TRBJ1-2; D not certain. Germline V CDR1 and CDR2: GTSNPN, SVGIG (reference sequence). The CDR3 contains 15 residues. Trimming removed 3 bases at V and 4 bases at J, with 18 bases between. The CDR3 reads CAWRGPSPAGYGYTF. Written as DNA, the CDR3 is TGTGCCTGGAGGGGCCCCAGCCCGGCAGGCTATGGCTACACCTTC.